Shown below are 16 T cell receptor beta chains from a single sample sequenced in a study of T cell responses to AZD1222 COVID-19 vaccine. The data were produced by immunoSEQ multiplex PCR, yet TCRdb's version contains in-frame clones alone and is incomplete. The table lists about 160,000 clones, around 92% of them singletons, with more than 1% in the top ten. Sequencing was performed on peripheral blood, taken 28 days after the second AZD1222 dose. All receptors derive from an adult who received the AZD1222 COVID-19 vaccine.

The V and J genes are TRBV3-1 (or the pseudogene TRBV3-2) and TRBJ1-1; D ambiguous. Trimming stripped 3 bases from V and 1 base from J, with 6 bases between. The CDR3 is 13 residues long. CDR1 is LGHDT and CDR2 is YNNKEL in the germline V gene (reference sequence). CDR3 residues: CASSHTRNTEAFF. In DNA, the CDR3 is TGTGCCAGCAGCCACACGCGGAACACTGAAGCTTTCTTT.

The chain couples TRBV7-9 to TRBJ1-1; D is ambiguous. This CDR3 spans 13 amino acids. Per germline, CDR1 SEHNR and CDR2 FQNEAQ (reference sequence). V lost 1 base to trimming and J lost 6 bases, with 9 bases between them. The CDR3: CASSLDGVAEAFF. CDR3 bases: TGTGCCAGCAGCTTAGACGGCGTAGCTGAAGCTTTCTTT.

V gene TRBV18 combines with J gene TRBJ1-1; D is unclear. V lost 6 bases to trimming and J lost 5 bases, with 16 bases between them. Germline V gene data show CDR1 as KGHSH and CDR2 as LQKENI. The CDR3 consists of 14 residues. The CDR3 DNA reads TGTGCCAGCTCGCCATCACCGGGAGTTACTGAAGCTTTCTTT. This sequence encodes CASSPSPGVTEAFF.

As DNA, the CDR3 is TGTGCCAGCAGTTACGGGTGGAGGAACACTGAAGCTTTCTTT. This gives the protein CASSYGWRNTEAFF. The rearrangement joins TRBV6-5 to TRBJ1-1; no definite D call. V was clipped by 2 bases and J by 1 base, with 8 bases between them. In germline, CDR1 is MNHEY, CDR2 SVGAGI. The CDR3 has 14 amino acids.

This chain uses TRBV5-4 with TRBJ1-2, with TRBD1 as a possible D gene (5 bases). Trimming took 4 bases from V and 1 from J, leaving 8 bases between them. The germline CDR1 and CDR2 sequences are SGHNT and YYREEE (reference sequence). This CDR3 contains 13 residues. Here the CDR3 DNA reads TGTGCCAGCAGCGAGGGACGTAACTATGGCTACACCTTC. Translation gives CASSEGRNYGYTF.

The gene calls are TRBV7-6 and TRBJ1-3; D possibly corresponds to TRBD1 (6 bases). V was clipped by 6 bases and J by 3 bases, with 15 bases between them. CDR1 and CDR2 from the germline V gene are SGHVS and FNYEAQ. The CDR3 spans 15 residues. CDR3 amino acids: CASRPHQGIGNTIYF. CDR3 bases: TGTGCCAGCAGACCGCACCAGGGGATTGGAAACACCATATATTTT.

V and J are TRBV11-1 and TRBJ2-1; D may be TRBD1 (5 bases). The germline gives CDR1 SGHAT, CDR2 FQDESV (reference sequence). The CDR3 extends over 13 amino acids. V was cut by 4 bases and J by 9 bases, with 13 bases left in between. The CDR3 here is CASSYGERGEQFF. The CDR3 DNA reads as TGTGCCAGCAGCTATGGAGAAAGGGGTGAGCAGTTCTTC.

The chain recombines TRBV24-1 with TRBJ1-2; D ambiguous. V shed 5 bases and J shed 3 bases, with 12 bases lying between them. The CDR3 contains 14 residues. CDR1 and CDR2 (germline): KGHDR, SFDVKD. CDR3 sequence reads: CATSGADFDYGYTF. The CDR3 region has the DNA TGTGCCACCAGTGGAGCCGACTTTGACTATGGCTACACCTTC.

V is TRBV3-1 (or the pseudogene TRBV3-2) and J is TRBJ1-5, with 7 bases that match TRBD1. V shed 3 bases and J 6 bases; nucleotides not matched to a gene: 5. Germline values: CDR1 LGHDT, CDR2 YNNKEL (reference sequence). The CDR3 extends over 14 amino acids. The chain's CDR3 is CASSQGDSTQPQHF. The CDR3 region has the DNA TGTGCCAGCAGCCAGGGGGACAGTACTCAGCCCCAGCATTTT.

The rearrangement uses TRBV9 and TRBJ2-7, with a weak D call TRBD2 (5 bases). Trimming stripped 0 bases from V and 7 bases from J, with 11 bases between. The CDR3 consists of 13 residues. Germline V lookup: CDR1 SGDLS, CDR2 YYNGEE. The CDR3 nucleotides read TGTGCCAGCAGCGTAGCGCCGGGAAATGAGCAGTACTTC. It translates to CASSVAPGNEQYF.

In its sample, this clone was seen a few times. The CDR3: CASSYPGGDGYTF. The DNA of the CDR3 is TGTGCCAGCAGTTACCCAGGGGGCGATGGCTACACCTTC. The chain combines TRBV6-5 with TRBJ1-2, with 8 bases matching TRBD1. Germline trimming cut 2 bases from V and 6 bases from J; bases unmatched to any gene: 2. Germline lookup yields CDR1 MNHEY and CDR2 SVGAGI. The CDR3 totals 13 residues.

V usage is TRBV4-1 and J usage is TRBJ1-1; D might be TRBD1 (5 bases). The germline V gene encodes CDR1 MGHRA and CDR2 YSYEKL. The V and J ends lost 2 bases and 3 bases respectively, with 10 bases between them. The CDR3 loop spans 14 amino acids. The CDR3 DNA sequence: TGCGCCAGCAGCCAATTGGTGGGGGACACTGAAGCTTTCTTT. Translating it yields CASSQLVGDTEAFF.

This rearrangement joins TRBV5-4 to TRBJ1-2, with unresolved D. Germline V CDR1 and CDR2: SGHNT, YYREEE (reference sequence). V was shortened by 4 bases and J by 2 bases, with 15 bases between the two germline ends. The CDR3 sequence is 15 residues long. CDR3 in amino acids: CASSTDDTANYGYTF. The CDR3 DNA follows: TGTGCCAGCAGCACTGACGACACAGCCAACTATGGCTACACCTTC.

In this sample, this clone turned up once. The gene calls are TRBV12-3 or TRBV12-4 and TRBJ2-5, with D possibly TRBD1 on 6 matching bases. CDR3 length: 13 amino acids. Trimming removed 3 bases from V and 5 bases from J, with 10 bases in between. The CDR3 DNA is TGTGCCAGCAGTTTCAGGGGCGTGGAGACCCAGTACTTC. Translated: CASSFRGVETQYF.

In DNA, the CDR3 is TGCAGTGCTAGGGTCACTGGCTACACCTTC. It yields the protein CSARVTGYTF. The chain has TRBV20-1 and TRBJ1-2; D is unclear. Germline lookup yields CDR1 DFQATT and CDR2 SNEGSKA (reference sequence). CDR3 length equals 10 residues. Trimming took off 3 bases at V and 7 bases at J, with 6 bases between the two ends.

This clone has only one observation. J is TRBJ2-7 and V is TRBV5-6, with D perhaps TRBD2 (6 bases). Germline V gene lookup returns CDR1 SGHDT and CDR2 YYEEEE. Trimming shortened V by 4 bases and J by 4 bases, and 18 bases separated the two germline ends. This CDR3 has 15 residues. CDR3 in DNA: TGTGCCAGCAGCCCCCCCCGGGGGTTTATGTACGAGCAGTACTTC. Amino acid sequence: CASSPPRGFMYEQYF.